Listed below are T cell receptor beta chains from one sample, sequenced in a study of read filtering for tumor transcriptome and immune sequencing. MiXCR was run by TCRdb on the reads, yielding one entry per CDR3 protein. The table lists roughly 56,000 distinct CDR3 sequences, roughly 18% of them singletons, with about 14% in the top ten. Sample: a population of CD138-negative cells sorted from bone marrow. The receptors derive from a donor at least 40 years old with multiple myeloma. Each CDR3 is given with its conserved first and last residue. The D gene is left open where the match is weak. Clone sizes are given selectively: once, few, many, or a class where the clone is expanded.

D gene	V gene	clone size	J gene	CDR3 protein	CDR3 DNA
TRBD1	TRBV29-1	medium-sized	TRBJ1-1	CSVEGTGGANTEAFF	TGCAGCGTTGAAGGGACAGGGGGTGCGAACACTGAAGCTTTCTTT
TRBD1	TRBV28	many	TRBJ2-7	CASSSQQGFSYEQYF	TGTGCCAGCAGTTCCCAACAGGGGTTTTCCTACGAGCAGTACTTC
-	TRBV30	few	TRBJ2-1	CAWSVPGAVQFF	TGTGCCTGGAGTGTACCGGGGGCCGTGCAGTTCTTC
TRBD2	TRBV11-3	-	TRBJ2-2	CASSLRGLAGGRGTGELFF	TGTGCCAGCAGCCTGAGGGGACTAGCGGGGGGGCGTGGCACCGGGGAGCTGTTTTTT
TRBD1	TRBV20-1	many	TRBJ2-3	CSAKTGGGTDTQYF	TGCAGTGCAAAGACAGGGGGTGGCACAGATACGCAGTATTTT
TRBD2	TRBV20-1	many	TRBJ2-7	CSVRTSGTYEQYF	TGCAGTGTTAGGACTAGCGGAACCTACGAGCAGTACTTC
-	TRBV5-1	many	TRBJ2-3	CASSIIQGTTDTQYF	TGCGCCAGCAGCATAATTCAGGGAACCACAGATACGCAGTATTTT
-	TRBV29-1	-	TRBJ1-1	CSVEDRRANTEAFF	TGCAGCGTTGAAGATAGACGGGCGAACACTGAAGCTTTCTTT
-	TRBV7-2	many	TRBJ2-1	CASSLVGESYNEQFF	TGTGCCAGCAGCTTAGTTGGGGAATCCTACAATGAGCAGTTCTTC
-	TRBV25-1	many	TRBJ2-1	CASRLLANGEQFF	TGTGCCAGCAGATTACTAGCTAATGGAGAGCAGTTCTTC
-	TRBV7-9	many	TRBJ1-1	CASSLSGQFEAFF	TGTGCCAGCAGCTTATCCGGACAATTTGAAGCTTTCTTT
TRBD1	TRBV29-1	many	TRBJ1-1	CSGGQGKAGNTEAFF	TGCAGCGGTGGACAGGGGAAGGCGGGTAACACTGAAGCTTTCTTT
-	TRBV28	many	TRBJ1-5	CASSLQVQPQHF	TGTGCCAGCAGTTTACAGGTTCAGCCCCAGCATTTT
-	TRBV12-3/TRBV12-4	-	TRBJ1-2	CASRRQRTYGYTF	TGTGCCAGCAGACGACAGAGGACCTATGGCTACACCTTC
-	TRBV10-2	-	TRBJ1-3	CASSVPGGNTIYF	TGCGCCAGCAGTGTTCCGGGAGGAAACACCATATATTTT
-	TRBV5-1	many	TRBJ1-5	CASRGNVDQPQHF	TGCGCCAGCAGGGGGAACGTAGACCAGCCCCAGCATTTT
-	TRBV7-9	many	TRBJ2-5	CASSVGEETQYF	TGTGCCAGCAGCGTGGGGGAAGAGACCCAGTACTTC
-	TRBV27	few	TRBJ2-7	CASILFPGPKYF	TGTGCCAGCATCCTCTTTCCGGGACCGAAGTACTTC
-	TRBV28	many	TRBJ1-2	CASSLFQGNGYTF	TGTGCCAGCAGTTTATTTCAGGGGAATGGCTACACCTTC
-	TRBV6-1	-	TRBJ1-3	CASSDGGVGNTIYF	TGTGCCAGCAGTGACGGGGGCGTTGGAAACACCATATATTTT
-	TRBV7-3	many	TRBJ2-1	CASSPTLTEDNEQFF	TGTGCCAGCAGCCCCACTCTGACAGAAGACAATGAGCAGTTCTTC
-	TRBV29-1	few	TRBJ2-7	CSVERGNYEQYF	TGCAGCGTTGAAAGGGGTAACTACGAGCAGTACTTC
-	TRBV5-1	many	TRBJ2-2	CASSGPGTNERTGELFF	TGCGCCAGCAGCGGCCCCGGGACCAACGAACGGACCGGGGAGCTGTTTTTT
-	TRBV20-1	many	TRBJ2-1	CSALYNEQFF	TGCAGTGCCCTCTACAATGAGCAGTTCTTC
-	TRBV30	many	TRBJ2-7	CAWTPFSGEQYF	TGTGCCTGGACCCCATTCAGTGGCGAGCAGTACTTC
TRBD2	TRBV28	few	TRBJ2-3	CASSSPGLAGLGTDTQYF	TGTGCCAGCAGTTCCCCGGGACTAGCGGGATTGGGAACAGATACGCAGTATTTT
-	TRBV9	-	TRBJ2-5	CTSSATPGSAETQYF	TGTACCAGCAGCGCTACCCCGGGGTCAGCGGAGACCCAGTACTTC
TRBD1	TRBV20-1	-	TRBJ1-1	CSAIEGAYTEAFF	TGCAGTGCGATCGAGGGGGCGTACACTGAAGCTTTCTTT
-	TRBV6-1	many	TRBJ2-3	CASSEPVQADTQYF	TGTGCTAGCAGTGAACCGGTCCAGGCAGATACGCAGTATTTT
-	TRBV24-1	medium-sized	TRBJ2-1	CATSDPSEFEQFF	TGTGCCACCAGTGATCCCTCCGAGTTCGAGCAGTTCTTC
-	TRBV20-1	many	TRBJ1-1	CSARDGGAGGWNTEAFF	TGCAGTGCTAGAGATGGGGGGGCCGGGGGGTGGAACACTGAAGCTTTCTTT
TRBD2	TRBV20-1	many	TRBJ2-3	CSASRPGLAATDTQYF	TGCAGTGCTAGTCGACCGGGACTAGCAGCCACAGATACGCAGTATTTT